These T cell receptor beta chains were read from a single sample in a study of T cell responses to AZD1222 COVID-19 vaccine. Repertoires were generated with immunoSEQ multiplex PCR, while TCRdb's copy carries only in-frame clones and drops some. The sample consists of approximately 140,000 clones, roughly 90% of them appearing once. Sequenced material: peripheral blood, taken 28 days after the second AZD1222 dose. The receptor set was obtained from an adult who received the AZD1222 COVID-19 vaccine. Each CDR3 is given with its conserved first and last residue. Fields, in order: V gene, clone size, CDR3 length, D gene, J gene, CDR3 protein, CDR3 DNA. A D gene is named only where the DNA matches it firmly. Only part of the rows carry a size: once, few, many, or a class if the clone is expanded.

>TRBV19|NA|15|TRBD1|TRBJ1-3
CASSRDRLSGNTIYF
TGTGCCAGTAGCCGGGACAGGCTCTCTGGAAACACCATATATTTT
>TRBV28|NA|11|NA|TRBJ1-2
CASRERGGYTF
TGTGCCAGCAGGGAGAGGGGTGGCTACACCTTC
>TRBV2|NA|12|NA|TRBJ2-1
CASSEGSVMQFF
TGTGCCAGCAGTGAAGGTAGCGTAATGCAGTTCTTC
>TRBV4-2|NA|16|TRBD1|TRBJ1-6
CASSQPTDRDGSPLHF
TGTGCCAGCAGCCAACCCACCGACAGGGACGGTTCACCCCTCCACTTT
>TRBV6-2/TRBV6-3|NA|14|NA|TRBJ2-1
CASSTRGFLVEQFF
TGTGCCAGCAGCACCCGGGGCTTCCTCGTGGAGCAGTTCTTC
>TRBV7-2|NA|18|NA|TRBJ1-3
CASSSHARGVGSGNTIYF
TGTGCCAGCAGCTCCCACGCCCGGGGGGTAGGGTCTGGAAACACCATATATTTT
>TRBV15|NA|15|NA|TRBJ1-4
CATSRARGDNEKLFF
TGTGCCACCAGCAGAGCGAGGGGTGATAATGAAAAACTGTTTTTT
>TRBV11-2|NA|13|NA|TRBJ2-5
CASSVGLQETQYF
TGTGCCAGCAGCGTCGGTCTCCAAGAGACCCAGTACTTC
>TRBV19|NA|16|TRBD1|TRBJ2-2
CASSIAGTGKIGELFF
TGTGCCAGTAGTATAGCGGGGACAGGGAAGATCGGGGAGCTGTTTTTT
>TRBV10-3|NA|14|NA|TRBJ1-1
CAIGSGTPGTEAFF
TGTGCCATTGGGTCTGGGACCCCGGGCACTGAAGCTTTCTTT
>TRBV6-2/TRBV6-3|NA|16|NA|TRBJ2-7
CASSYLALTPGDEQYF
TGTGCCAGCAGTTACCTTGCGCTTACCCCCGGCGACGAGCAGTACTTC
>TRBV4-1|once|15|TRBD1|TRBJ1-1
CASSQETGVATEAFF
TGCGCCAGCAGCCAAGAGACAGGGGTAGCCACTGAAGCTTTCTTT
>TRBV9|few|15|TRBD2|TRBJ2-1
CASSVDGGAPGEQFF
TGTGCCAGCAGCGTAGACGGGGGGGCTCCAGGCGAGCAGTTCTTC
>TRBV15|NA|15|NA|TRBJ2-4
CATSRGGTSKNIQYF
TGTGCCACCAGCAGAGGGGGGACTTCCAAAAACATTCAGTACTTC
>TRBV5-1|NA|16|NA|TRBJ2-7
CASSLAAMPVIYEQYF
TGCGCCAGCAGCTTGGCCGCCATGCCCGTAATTTACGAGCAGTACTTC
>TRBV6-4|once|11|NA|TRBJ2-3
CASSLGDTQYF
TGTGCCAGCAGCCTAGGAGATACGCAGTATTTT
>TRBV30|NA|15|TRBD2|TRBJ2-7
CAWMGTSGTIYEQYF
TGTGCCTGGATGGGGACTAGCGGGACAATCTACGAGCAGTACTTC
>TRBV7-2|NA|14|NA|TRBJ2-5
CASSFVTSQETQYF
TGTGCCAGCAGCTTTGTAACCTCACAAGAGACCCAGTACTTC
>TRBV19|NA|14|NA|TRBJ2-7
CASSQTRTAYEQYF
TGTGCCAGTTCACAGACGAGGACGGCCTACGAGCAGTACTTC
>TRBV6-6|once|14|NA|TRBJ2-7
CASSYVRTIDEQYF
TGTGCCAGCAGTTATGTCAGAACTATCGACGAGCAGTACTTC